This entry features one TCR beta chain sequence. V lost 5 bases, J lost 6 bases, and 2 bases stayed unmatched. The CDR3 has 13 residues. The data are from a study of CD8 T cells in Susac syndrome. Random hexamers primed reverse transcription of about 0.5 to 1 ug RNA. Amplification of TCR beta CDR3 by immunoSEQ multiplex PCR spanned 54 Vbeta and 13 Jbeta. TCRdb called the immunoSEQ multiplex PCR reads again in MiXCR, with one record for every CDR3 protein. The sample includes some 75,000 distinct CDR3 sequences, approximately 93% of them seen just once. The TCR comes from a human donor with Susac syndrome. This chain uses TRBV12-3 or TRBV12-4 with TRBJ2-2, with 8 bases lining up with TRBD1. Input material: CD8+ T cells from PBMCs. CDR3 residues: CASSPTGAGELFF. CDR3 DNA: TGTGCCAGCAGTCCGACAGGGGCCGGGGAGCTGTTTTTT.